Presented here are 32 T cell receptor beta chains from one specimen sequenced in a study of beta chain features in type 1 diabetes (dated by TCRdb to 2016 to 2019). The protocol used for the library was the immunoSEQ multiplex PCR assay. The entire isolated RNA was reverse transcribed using the High Capacity cDNA Reverse Transcription Kit, and thus expressed TCRB transcripts were sequenced. The table was pulled from immuneACCESS by TCRdb, which kept in-frame rearrangements only. Such tables lose some clones; where checked, under half of the loss comes from unresolved V genes, and the rest has no known cause. This sample has under 400,000 clones in its table, and over 10% of those were observed once. The ten largest clonotypes hold around 0.015% of the sample. The sample taken for sequencing was naive CD4+ T cells from blood. The sample's cell subset or site, from its label and the paper: true naive CD4+ T cells. The receptors come from a man between 18 and 35 years old in good health.

The J gene is TRBJ2-3, the V gene TRBV29-1, with D possibly matching TRBD2 (5 bases). V was trimmed by 4 bases and J by 3 bases, leaving 11 bases between them. Per the germline V gene, CDR1 is SQVTM and CDR2 is ANQGSEA. CDR3 length: 13 amino acids. This chain's CDR3 is CSVAGSGTDTQYF. The CDR3 nucleotides are TGCAGCGTTGCGGGGTCTGGGACAGATACGCAGTATTTT.

This clone was detected a few times. One end of the junction varies from germline; a read error may be responsible. The chain links TRBV5-6 to TRBJ1-2, with 7 bases identical to TRBD1. CDR1 and CDR2 (germline): SGHDT, YYEEEE. The CDR3 loop spans 14 amino acids. The CDR3: CASSLWDSPFLFRF. The CDR3 nucleotides are TGTGCCAGCAGCCTCTGGGACAGCCCTTTCCTGTTTCGCTTC.

This clone was recorded a few times. V gene TRBV5-1 combines with J gene TRBJ1-2, with a tentative D call TRBD1 (5 bases). The CDR3 runs to 17 residues. Germline values: CDR1 SGHRS, CDR2 YFSETQ. V dropped 0 bases and J dropped 4 bases, with 19 bases sitting between them. CDR3 region: CASSLAGQGGFGYGYTF. The CDR3 coding sequence is TGCGCCAGCAGCTTGGCGGGCCAGGGAGGATTCGGCTATGGCTACACCTTC. Variable domain in full (rest from reference TRBV5-1 and TRBJ1-2): KAGVTQTPRYLIKTRGQQVTLSCSPISGHRSVSWYQQTPGQGLQFLFEYFSETQRNKGNFPGRFSGRQFSNSRSEMNVSTLELGDSALYLCASSLAGQGGFGYGYTFGSGTRLTVV.

The rearrangement joins TRBV7-6 to TRBJ1-2, with 7 nucleotides matching TRBD1. With 5 bases clipped from V and 4 bases from J, the junction kept 16 bases outside the gene matches. This CDR3 has 17 amino acids. Germline CDR1 and CDR2: SGHVS and FNYEAQ. In nucleotides, the CDR3 is TGTGCCAGCAGCCCCCTGAAGAGGACAGGATATTCCTATGGCTACACCTTC. Its translation: CASSPLKRTGYSYGYTF. Together with reference TRBV7-6 and TRBJ1-2, the CDR3 gives the full variable domain: GAGVSQSPRYKVTKRGQDVALRCDPISGHVSLYWYRQALGQGPEFLTYFNYEAQQDKSGLPNDRFSAERPEGSISTLTIQRTEQRDSAMYRCASSPLKRTGYSYGYTFGSGTRLTVV.

A word on this clone: This sample also contains other DNA sequences that code for the same CDR3. This sequence joins TRBV7-9 and TRBJ1-2, with a weak D call TRBD1 (5 bases). The germline V and J ends were trimmed by 1 base and 4 bases, with 10 bases remaining between them. CDR1 SEHNR and CDR2 FQNEAQ come from the germline V gene (reference sequence). The length of the CDR3 is 14 residues. The CDR3 here is CASSLGAGRYGYTF. The CDR3 nucleotides are TGTGCCAGCAGCTTAGGTGCGGGACGCTATGGCTACACCTTC.

The chain has TRBV28 and TRBJ1-5, with a tentative D call TRBD1 (5 bases). The germline gives CDR1 MDHEN, CDR2 SYDVKM. The CDR3 loop spans 15 amino acids. V shed 5 bases and J shed 5 bases, with 16 bases lying between them. The CDR3 sequence: CASSPNRGADQPQHF. The CDR3 coding sequence is TGTGCCAGCAGTCCGAATCGCGGGGCTGATCAGCCCCAGCATTTT.

The chain carries TRBV28 and TRBJ1-2; D is unclear. Trimming pared 3 bases from V and 8 bases from J, leaving 13 bases between. CDR1 and CDR2 (germline): MDHEN, SYDVKM. The CDR3 is made up of 13 amino acids. The CDR3, as DNA: TGTGCCAGCAGTTTGGCGGGAGCTAAGGGCTACACCTTC. Its translation is CASSLAGAKGYTF.

The rearrangement links TRBV7-2 to TRBJ2-2; no reliable D call. V shed 5 bases and J shed 0 bases, with 10 bases lying between them. This CDR3 is 15 amino acids long. The germline gives CDR1 SGHTA, CDR2 FQGNSA. CDR3 residues: CASSVGAANTGELFF. In nucleotides, the CDR3 is TGTGCCAGCAGCGTAGGAGCCGCGAACACCGGGGAGCTGTTTTTT. The full variable domain, its missing parts supplied by reference TRBV7-2 and TRBJ2-2, is GAGVSQSPSNKVTEKGKDVELRCDPISGHTALYWYRQSLGQGLEFLIYFQGNSAPDKSGLPSDRFSAERTGGSVSTLTIQRTQQEDSAVYLCASSVGAANTGELFFGEGSRLTVL.

The CDR3 DNA reads TGTGCCAGCAGCGTGGACAGGAGGAGCAATGAGCAGTTCTTC. Amino acids: CASSVDRRSNEQFF. This chain joins TRBV11-2 and TRBJ2-1; TRBD1 agrees at 7 bases. The CDR3 contains 14 residues. J gave up 6 bases and V 5 bases, and 7 bases lay outside the gene matches. Germline loops: CDR1 SGHAT, CDR2 FQNNGV.

This clone was seen a handful of times. This chain connects TRBV2 to TRBJ2-1, with 9 bases lining up with TRBD2. V trimming: 10 bases; J trimming: 4 bases; junction bases outside the gene matches: 5. The CDR3 loop spans 13 amino acids. Germline assignment: CDR1 SNHLY and CDR2 FYNNEI. CDR3 loop: CAIKRGAYNEQFF. CDR3 sequence (DNA): TGTGCCATCAAGCGGGGGGCTTACAATGAGCAGTTCTTC.

This clone has only a few counts. V gene TRBV4-3 combines with J gene TRBJ2-2; no firm D call. CDR1 is LGHNA, CDR2 YSLEER, per germline. V was shortened by 0 bases and J by 2 bases, with 10 bases between the two germline ends. The length of the CDR3 is 16 residues. The CDR3: CASSQDLRPNTGELFF. DNA for the CDR3: TGCGCCAGCAGCCAAGATTTGCGTCCTAACACCGGGGAGCTGTTTTTT.

This clone was observed a few times. The V and J genes are TRBV28 and TRBJ2-3; 10 nucleotides match TRBD1. The CDR3 loop spans 14 amino acids. Germline CDR1 is MDHEN and CDR2 is SYDVKM. The V segment lost 10 bases and the J segment 0 bases; nucleotides outside the gene matches: 4. The CDR3 here is CAIRQGASTDTQYF. The CDR3 DNA reads as TGTGCCATCAGACAGGGGGCTAGCACAGATACGCAGTATTTT.

The rearrangement joins TRBV4-2 to TRBJ2-2; TRBD2 matches at 8 bases. V lost 0 bases and J lost 5; bases outside the gene matches: 5. The CDR3 contains 16 residues. The germline V gene encodes CDR1 LGHNA and CDR2 YNFKEQ. The CDR3 DNA reads TGTGCCAGCAGCCAAGAAGGTCGGGGGGGGACCGGGGAGCTGTTTTTT. It translates to CASSQEGRGGTGELFF.

This clone has a single count. This chain links TRBV30 with TRBJ1-5; no clear D. The ends were cut back, 2 bases at V and 8 bases at J, with 13 bases in the middle. Germline CDR1 reads GTSNPN; CDR2 reads SVGIG (reference sequence). The CDR3 runs to 13 residues. The CDR3 spells CAWSRGIQEPQHF. For the CDR3, the DNA is TGTGCCTGGAGTAGAGGGATTCAGGAGCCCCAGCATTTT.

CDR3 region: CASSFGARGETQYF. The CDR3 DNA sequence: TGTGCCAGCAGCTTTGGGGCGAGGGGGGAGACCCAGTACTTC. The rearrangement joins TRBV7-3 to TRBJ2-5; a weak D match, TRBD1 (6 bases). Germline V gene data show CDR1 as SGHTA and CDR2 as FQGTGA. CDR3 length equals 14 residues. Trimming took off 3 bases at V and 5 bases at J, with 13 bases between the two ends. The full variable domain, with the rest looked up from reference TRBV7-3 and TRBJ2-5, is GAGVSQTPSNKVTEKGKYVELRCDPISGHTALYWYRQSLGQGPEFLIYFQGTGAADDSGLPNDRFFAVRPEGSVSTLKIQRTERGDSAVYLCASSFGARGETQYFGPGTRLLVL.

This clone was counted only a few times. V usage is TRBV5-6 and J usage is TRBJ1-1; 9 bases map to TRBD1. In germline, CDR1 is SGHDT, CDR2 YYEEEE. CDR3 length equals 14 residues. V lost 4 bases and J lost 3; bases outside the gene matches: 4. CDR3 residues: CASSAGTGYTEAFF. The DNA of the CDR3 is TGTGCCAGCAGCGCCGGGACAGGGTACACTGAAGCTTTCTTT. Combining the CDR3 with reference TRBV5-6 and TRBJ1-1 gives the whole variable domain DAGVTQSPTHLIKTRGQQVTLRCSPKSGHDTVSWYQQALGQGPQFIFQYYEEEERQRGNFPDRFSGHQFPNYSSELNVNALLLGDSALYLCASSAGTGYTEAFFGQGTRLTVV.

This sequence joins TRBV30 and TRBJ1-5; TRBD1 agrees at 8 bases. The CDR3 runs to 16 residues. With V trimmed by 2 bases and J by 4 bases, 10 bases remained unmatched. Looked up from germline, CDR1 is GTSNPN and CDR2 is SVGIG (reference sequence). Here the CDR3 DNA reads TGTGCCTGGAGTCTTTCCGACAGGGGACTAAATCAGCCCCAGCATTTT. Translated, it gives CAWSLSDRGLNQPQHF.

The chain couples TRBV6-6 to TRBJ2-5, with TRBD1 matching over 7 bases. The CDR3 has 13 residues. Germline values: CDR1 MNHNY, CDR2 SVGAGI (reference sequence). V lost 2 bases and J lost 4; bases outside the gene matches: 1. As DNA, the CDR3 is TGTGCCAGCAGTTACAGGACAGGAGAGACCCAGTACTTC. This codes for CASSYRTGETQYF.

This clone was picked up a small number of times. The genes are TRBV20-1 and TRBJ2-3; unclear D gene. Germline CDR1 reads DFQATT; CDR2 reads SNEGSKA (reference sequence). This CDR3 is built from 10 residues. V lost 7 bases and J lost 3, with 5 bases in between. Here the CDR3 DNA reads TGCAGTGTTAATACAGATACGCAGTATTTT. It yields the protein CSVNTDTQYF.

This clone has a handful of counts. This chain links TRBV18 with TRBJ1-5; D unclear. Germline V gene lookup returns CDR1 KGHSH and CDR2 LQKENI. The CDR3 spans 12 residues. V was pared by 6 bases and J by 9 bases, with 12 bases between. CDR3 loop: CASSRNNGPQHF. Here the CDR3 DNA reads TGTGCCAGCTCCCGCAACAATGGGCCCCAGCATTTT.

There are a few counts of this clone. The chain joins TRBV6-6 to TRBJ2-7; 9 bases agree with TRBD2. V was pared by 0 bases and J by 1 base, with 1 base of the junction left unmatched. The V gene's germline CDR1 is MNHNY and CDR2 SVGAGI (reference sequence). The CDR3 totals 15 residues. CDR3 bases: TGTGCCAGCAGTTACTCGGGACTAGCTTCCTACGAGCAGTACTTC. This codes for CASSYSGLASYEQYF.

This clone was seen only a few times. The chain carries TRBV7-2 and TRBJ1-5, with D unresolved. The CDR3 runs to 14 residues. Germline CDR1 reads SGHTA; CDR2 reads FQGNSA. Trimming removed 1 base from V and 2 bases from J, with 6 bases in between. As DNA, the CDR3 is TGTGCCAGCAGCTTAGGCCCAGGCAATCAGCCCCAGCATTTT. Its protein is CASSLGPGNQPQHF.

V and J are TRBV7-9 and TRBJ2-1, with D possibly TRBD2 on 6 matching bases. The CDR3 is made up of 14 amino acids. Germline CDR1 and CDR2: SEHNR and FQNEAQ (reference sequence). Trimming removed 4 bases at V and 14 bases at J, with 21 bases between. CDR3 loop: CASSSPTYRRVKFF. The CDR3 DNA reads TGTGCCAGCAGCTCTCCTACCTACAGGAGGGTGAAGTTCTTC.

The chain combines TRBV5-1 with TRBJ1-2; 7 nucleotides agree with TRBD1. The CDR3 extends over 15 amino acids. Germline V CDR1 and CDR2: SGHRS, YFSETQ. The ends lost 4 bases at V and 1 base at J; junction bases unmatched: 7. In DNA, the CDR3 is TGCGCCAGCAGCCCGGGACAGCCTCTTAACTATGGCTACACCTTC. Amino acids: CASSPGQPLNYGYTF.

The chain has TRBV6-5 and TRBJ2-7, with D perhaps TRBD2 (5 bases). Between the trimmed V and J ends, which lost 0 bases and 3 bases, there was a span of 12 bases. From germline, CDR1 is MNHEY and CDR2 SVGAGI. This CDR3 has 15 residues. CDR3 nucleotide sequence: TGTGCCAGCAGTTACTCGATCGCCGGGAACTACGAGCAGTACTTC. It encodes CASSYSIAGNYEQYF.

This clone was recorded a few times. The chain recombines TRBV7-3 with TRBJ2-2, with 12 bases matching TRBD2. Germline CDR1 SGHTA, CDR2 FQGTGA. The CDR3 loop spans 18 amino acids. Trimming cost V 5 bases and J 4 bases; bases outside gene matches: 11. CDR3 loop: CASSPTLAGGLGTGELFF. In DNA form, the CDR3 reads TGTGCCAGCAGCCCTACTCTAGCGGGAGGGCTCGGCACCGGGGAGCTGTTTTTT.

The V gene is TRBV5-1, the J gene TRBJ1-2; tentative D call: TRBD1 (5 bases). V gave up 3 bases and J gave up 3 bases, with 15 bases separating them. The CDR3 is 15 amino acids. Germline V lookup: CDR1 SGHRS, CDR2 YFSETQ. The CDR3 DNA is TGCGCCAGCAGCTGGGAGGGGAGGGCCTACTATGGCTACACCTTC. Translating it yields CASSWEGRAYYGYTF. Complete variable domain (other parts from reference TRBV5-1 and TRBJ1-2): KAGVTQTPRYLIKTRGQQVTLSCSPISGHRSVSWYQQTPGQGLQFLFEYFSETQRNKGNFPGRFSGRQFSNSRSEMNVSTLELGDSALYLCASSWEGRAYYGYTFGSGTRLTVV.

The chain recombines TRBV7-9 with TRBJ2-7, with 12 bases that match TRBD1. From germline, CDR1 is SEHNR and CDR2 FQNEAQ (reference sequence). Trimming at V came to 7 bases and at J to 5 bases, leaving 9 bases not matched to a gene. There are 15 residues in the CDR3. CDR3 amino acids: CASNLRGQGAHEQYF. The CDR3 nucleotides are TGTGCCAGCAACCTCCGGGGACAGGGGGCCCACGAGCAGTACTTC.

There are a few counts of this clone. This chain connects TRBV19 to TRBJ2-1; 9 nucleotides align to TRBD2. V shed 5 bases, J shed 10 bases, and the junction held 15 bases outside the gene matches. This CDR3 is built from 16 residues. The germline CDR1 and CDR2 sequences are LNHDA and SQIVND (reference sequence). This CDR3 reads CASSRRSGGGTYEQFF. The CDR3 DNA follows: TGTGCCAGTAGTCGCCGTAGCGGGGGAGGCACATACGAGCAGTTCTTC. The full variable domain, its missing parts supplied by reference TRBV19 and TRBJ2-1, is DGGITQSPKYLFRKEGQNVTLSCEQNLNHDAMYWYRQDPGQGLRLIYYSQIVNDFQKGDIAEGYSVSREKKESFPLTVTSAQKNPTAFYLCASSRRSGGGTYEQFFGPGTRLTVL.

The gene calls are TRBV4-3 and TRBJ2-7; D is possibly TRBD1 (6 bases). Trimming cost V 0 bases and J 5 bases, with 14 bases left between them. The germline gives CDR1 LGHNA, CDR2 YSLEER. CDR3 length: 15 residues. The CDR3 here is CASSQDTGYVNEQYF. The DNA of the CDR3 is TGCGCCAGCAGCCAAGATACAGGGTACGTGAACGAGCAGTACTTC.

This clone was picked up a small number of times. The genes are TRBV28 and TRBJ1-2; TRBD1 might be the D (5 bases). This CDR3 comprises 13 residues. The V end was cut by 2 bases, the J end by 3 bases, with 7 bases between. Germline V CDR1 and CDR2: MDHEN, SYDVKM. The CDR3 region has the DNA TGTGCCAGCAGTTTACTACAGGACTATGGCTACACCTTC. Translation: CASSLLQDYGYTF.

In this sample, this clone turned up a few times. The genes are TRBV9 and TRBJ2-3, with 9 bases identical to TRBD1. Trimming cost V 0 bases and J 4 bases; bases outside gene matches: 0. There are 14 residues in the CDR3. Germline CDR1 SGDLS, CDR2 YYNGEE. The CDR3 reads CASSVGQGADTQYF. The CDR3 nucleotides read TGTGCCAGCAGCGTAGGACAGGGGGCAGATACGCAGTATTTT.